This entry lists 27 T cell receptor beta chains sequenced from one sample in a study of blood T cell repertoires in COVID-19. TCRdb's table, derived via immunoSEQ multiplex PCR, lists solely in-frame clones and lacks some. This table has 120,000 to 150,000 clones, 84% appearing once. The source material was PBMCs or T cells enriched from blood (not recorded which). The receptors stem from a woman aged 18-29 years who had been exposed to COVID-19.

V and J are TRBV10-3 and TRBJ2-3; D call uncertain. This CDR3 has 15 residues. Trimming removed 3 bases at V and 1 base at J, with 11 bases between. Looked up from germline, CDR1 is ENHRY and CDR2 is SYGVKD. This chain's CDR3 is CAISDPVLGTDTQYF. CDR3 nucleotide sequence: TGTGCCATCAGTGACCCGGTTCTAGGCACAGATACGCAGTATTTT.

CDR3 DNA sequence: TGTGCCAGCAGTTCACTAGCGGGAGGGCTCAATGAGCAGTTCTTC. Translation: CASSSLAGGLNEQFF. The chain joins TRBV6-5 to TRBJ2-1; 13 nucleotides align to TRBD2. The length of the CDR3 is 15 residues. Per the germline V gene, CDR1 is MNHEY and CDR2 is SVGAGI. V dropped 4 bases and J dropped 6; count of bases not matched to a gene: 3.

The chain has TRBV3-1 (or the pseudogene TRBV3-2) and TRBJ2-6, with D perhaps TRBD1 (5 bases). With 0 bases removed from V and 0 bases from J, the gap between germline ends came to 9 bases. The CDR3 extends over 17 amino acids. CDR1 and CDR2 (germline): LGHDT, YNNKEL (reference sequence). The CDR3 nucleotides read TGTGCCAGCAGCCAAGATTACAGGTACTCTGGGGCCAACGTCCTGACTTTC. Translation: CASSQDYRYSGANVLTF.

V gene TRBV2 combines with J gene TRBJ2-7, with D perhaps TRBD1 (6 bases). The CDR3 extends over 15 amino acids. The V end was cut by 5 bases, the J end by 3 bases, with 17 bases between. Looked up from germline, CDR1 is SNHLY and CDR2 is FYNNEI. Written as DNA, the CDR3 is TGTGCCAGCAGTTTCCGAGACAGGCCCTTCTACGAGCAGTACTTC. Residues: CASSFRDRPFYEQYF.

V is TRBV16 and J is TRBJ1-4; 7 bases agree with TRBD1. J lost 7 bases, V lost 4 bases, and 9 bases had no gene match. The CDR3 loop spans 15 amino acids. The V gene's germline CDR1 is KGHSY and CDR2 FQNENV. The chain's CDR3 is CASSRSQGDGEKLFF. The CDR3 DNA sequence: TGTGCCAGCAGCCGTTCCCAGGGGGATGGTGAAAAACTGTTTTTT.

The V and J genes are TRBV25-1 and TRBJ1-2; 7 bases are a match to TRBD1. Trimming at V came to 6 bases and at J to 4 bases, leaving 11 bases not matched to a gene. The CDR3 contains 15 residues. Germline assignment: CDR1 MGHDK and CDR2 SYGVNS. The CDR3 nucleotides are TGTGCCAGCAGCGATAACAGGGGACGGGGCTATGGCTACACCTTC. This encodes CASSDNRGRGYGYTF.

Sample share makes this clone medium-sized (0.01 to 0.1%). The genes are TRBV5-4 and TRBJ1-2; weak D call: TRBD1 (5 bases). Trimming took 2 bases from V and 0 from J, leaving 8 bases between them. This CDR3 spans 14 amino acids. Germline CDR1 is SGHNT and CDR2 is YYREEE (reference sequence). The chain's CDR3 is CASSLAGTNYGYTF. For the CDR3, the DNA is TGTGCCAGCAGCTTAGCAGGGACTAACTATGGCTACACCTTC.

The J gene is TRBJ1-5, the V gene TRBV29-1; D is uncertain. In germline, CDR1 is SQVTM, CDR2 ANQGSEA. The CDR3 sequence is 13 residues long. The V and J ends lost 6 bases and 1 base respectively, with 10 bases between them. In nucleotides, the CDR3 is TGCAGCGTCCCGGACTCCAGCAATCAGCCCCAGCATTTT. Translation gives CSVPDSSNQPQHF.

This clone was recorded a few times. The chain is built from TRBV4-3 and TRBJ2-1, with D possibly being TRBD2 (6 bases). In germline, CDR1 is LGHNA, CDR2 YSLEER. With 0 bases removed from V and 2 bases from J, the gap between germline ends came to 11 bases. The CDR3 consists of 16 residues. The CDR3 reads CASSQDWEEAYNEQFF. DNA for the CDR3: TGCGCCAGCAGCCAAGATTGGGAGGAGGCCTACAATGAGCAGTTCTTC.

The J gene is TRBJ2-5, the V gene TRBV5-1, with 7 bases aligning to TRBD1. The V and J ends lost 3 bases and 4 bases, in that order; junction bases with no gene match: 18. The length of the CDR3 is 18 residues. The germline V gene has CDR1 SGHRS and CDR2 YFSETQ. The CDR3 DNA reads TGCGCCAGCAGCTCGCCACAGAGGACAGGCCCTCTTCGAGAGACCCAGTACTTC. This sequence encodes CASSSPQRTGPLRETQYF. Together with reference TRBV5-1 and TRBJ2-5, the CDR3 gives the full variable domain: KAGVTQTPRYLIKTRGQQVTLSCSPISGHRSVSWYQQTPGQGLQFLFEYFSETQRNKGNFPGRFSGRQFSNSRSEMNVSTLELGDSALYLCASSSPQRTGPLRETQYFGPGTRLLVL.

This clone occurred a few times. The rearrangement joins TRBV18 to TRBJ1-2, with D perhaps matching TRBD1 (6 bases). The CDR3 spans 15 residues. V was trimmed by 2 bases and J by 3 bases, leaving 13 bases between them. Germline V gene data show CDR1 as KGHSH and CDR2 as LQKENI. The chain's CDR3 is CASSPFTGFDYGYTF. The CDR3 DNA is TGTGCCAGCTCACCATTTACAGGGTTCGACTATGGCTACACCTTC.

The gene calls are TRBV6-5 and TRBJ2-1; 10 bases align to TRBD2. V gave up 1 base and J gave up 7 bases; unmatched junction bases: 7. Germline lookup yields CDR1 MNHEY and CDR2 SVGAGI. This CDR3 is built from 16 residues. The CDR3 region is CASSYLSGRAQNEQFF. The DNA for the CDR3 is TGTGCCAGCAGTTACTTGAGCGGGAGGGCTCAGAATGAGCAGTTCTTC.

The chain employs TRBV12-3 or TRBV12-4 and TRBJ1-2; 10 nucleotides agree with TRBD1. The CDR3 loop spans 13 amino acids. J gave up 7 bases and V 5 bases, and 4 bases lay outside the gene matches. This chain's CDR3 is CASSTGQGVGYTF. The CDR3 bases are TGTGCCAGCAGTACCGGACAGGGGGTTGGCTACACCTTC.

The chain is built from TRBV23-1 and TRBJ2-6; TRBD2 agrees at 10 bases. TRBV23-1 is placed among ORFs of uncertain function. The CDR3 consists of 17 residues. V lost 4 bases to trimming and J lost 3 bases; unmatched junction nucleotides: 6. In nucleotides, the CDR3 is TGCGCCAGCAGTCTCACTAGCGGGAAACGTGGGGCCAACGTCCTGACTTTC. This gives the protein CASSLTSGKRGANVLTF.

The count of this clone is one. V is TRBV19 and J is TRBJ1-2; perhaps TRBD1 as D (5 bases). The CDR3 is 12 amino acids. V lost 8 bases and J lost 8, with 15 bases in between. Per germline, CDR1 LNHDA and CDR2 SQIVND (reference sequence). This CDR3 is CASGVGAGGYTF. As DNA, the CDR3 is TGTGCCAGTGGAGTAGGGGCTGGGGGCTACACCTTC.

CDR3: CASSQEYGTGGTEAFF. In nucleotides, the CDR3 is TGTGCCAGCAGCCAAGAATACGGGACAGGGGGCACTGAAGCTTTCTTT. This chain joins TRBV4-2 and TRBJ1-1; 11 bases map to TRBD1. Germline CDR1 and CDR2: LGHNA and YNFKEQ. The CDR3 is 16 residues long. Trimming at V came to 0 bases and at J to 4 bases, leaving 4 bases not matched to a gene.

The chain combines TRBV7-6 with TRBJ2-3, with D possibly being TRBD2 (6 bases). Looked up from germline, CDR1 is SGHVS and CDR2 is FNYEAQ. V shed 0 bases and J shed 0 bases, with 13 bases lying between them. The CDR3 has 17 amino acids. The CDR3: CASSLALREKSTDTQYF. The CDR3, as DNA: TGTGCCAGCAGCTTAGCTCTGCGGGAAAAAAGCACAGATACGCAGTATTTT.

The chain has TRBV9 and TRBJ2-5; 15 bases align to TRBD2. CDR1 is SGDLS and CDR2 is YYNGEE in the germline V gene. Trimming cost V 0 bases and J 4 bases; bases outside gene matches: 4. CDR3 length: 17 amino acids. The CDR3 reads CASSVERTSGRGETQYF. In DNA form, the CDR3 reads TGTGCCAGCAGCGTAGAACGGACTAGCGGGAGGGGAGAGACCCAGTACTTC.

In its sample, this clone was seen a few times. The same CDR3 can be traced to other DNA sequences in this sample. CDR3 protein: CASSPPVNTEAFF. CDR3 nucleotide sequence: TGTGCCAGCTCACCTCCAGTGAACACTGAAGCTTTCTTT. The J gene is TRBJ1-1, the V gene TRBV18; no definite D call. CDR1 is KGHSH and CDR2 is LQKENI in the germline V gene. The CDR3 is made up of 13 amino acids. V lost 3 bases to trimming and J lost 0 bases, with 5 bases between them.

The rearrangement links TRBV12-3 or TRBV12-4 to TRBJ2-7; the D gene is possibly TRBD2 (5 bases). V was shortened by 8 bases and J by 6 bases, with 14 bases between the two germline ends. The CDR3 is made up of 12 amino acids. In nucleotides, the CDR3 is TGTGCCAGCGGCGGCGGAGGTCTCGAGCAGTACTTC. Amino acid sequence: CASGGGGLEQYF.

The rearrangement uses TRBV4-3 and TRBJ2-3; D is unresolved. V was shortened by 1 base and J by 5 bases, with 7 bases between the two germline ends. Germline values: CDR1 LGHNA, CDR2 YSLEER. The CDR3 covers 13 residues. The CDR3, as DNA: TGCGCCAGCAGCCAAGCACTTGAAGATACGCAGTATTTT. Its protein product is CASSQALEDTQYF.

V gene TRBV28 combines with J gene TRBJ2-2; 11 nucleotides match TRBD2. The V and J ends lost 5 bases and 1 base, in that order; junction bases with no gene match: 15. This CDR3 contains 20 residues. CDR1 and CDR2 from the germline V gene are MDHEN and SYDVKM. The CDR3 DNA follows: TGTGCCAGCAGTCCCGATAGATCAACTAGCGGGAGAGTGAACACCGGGGAGCTGTTTTTT. This translates into CASSPDRSTSGRVNTGELFF.

This clone was seen many times. V gene TRBV25-1 combines with J gene TRBJ2-2; weak D call: TRBD1 (6 bases). V was pared by 2 bases and J by 5 bases, with 18 bases between. The CDR3 is 17 amino acids. From germline, CDR1 is MGHDK and CDR2 SYGVNS. CDR3 DNA sequence: TGTGCCAGCAGTGAAGGACTTGCCAGGGGATGGACCGGGGAGCTGTTTTTT. Its translation is CASSEGLARGWTGELFF.

The CDR3: CASSLISSGRTGELFF. The CDR3 DNA reads as TGTGCCAGCAGCTTAATTTCTAGCGGGAGGACCGGGGAGCTGTTTTTT. The V gene is TRBV7-3, the J gene TRBJ2-2; TRBD2 matches 11 bases. The CDR3 is 16 residues long. The junction had 3 bases not matched to a gene; V was cut back by 1 base and J by 5 bases. Germline V gene lookup returns CDR1 SGHTA and CDR2 FQGTGA.

The CDR3 DNA follows: TGCGCCAGCAGCTATGAGGGGGCCGGGGGTCGTGGTGAGCAGTTCTTC. Protein: CASSYEGAGGRGEQFF. The chain links TRBV4-3 to TRBJ2-1; TRBD1 might be the D (7 bases). Per the germline V gene, CDR1 is LGHNA and CDR2 is YSLEER. The CDR3 totals 16 residues. Trimming stripped 5 bases from V and 9 bases from J, with 23 bases between.

This clone has just one count. The chain uses TRBV18 and TRBJ1-5; TRBD1 aligns across 8 bases. Germline V gene lookup returns CDR1 KGHSH and CDR2 LQKENI. J lost 3 bases, V lost 3 bases, and 4 bases had no gene match. CDR3 size: 15 residues. CDR3 residues: CASSPRQGPNQPQHF. As DNA, the CDR3 is TGTGCCAGCTCACCCCGACAGGGGCCCAATCAGCCCCAGCATTTT.

The rearrangement uses TRBV29-1 and TRBJ1-1, with D maybe TRBD1 (6 bases). The CDR3 runs to 13 residues. Germline V gene lookup returns CDR1 SQVTM and CDR2 ANQGSEA. V was clipped by 7 bases and J by 1 base, with 13 bases between them. For the CDR3, the DNA is TGCAGCGGGACACAGGGAAAGAACACTGAAGCTTTCTTT. This sequence encodes CSGTQGKNTEAFF. Based on the CDR3 plus reference TRBV29-1 and TRBJ1-1, the full variable domain is SAVISQKPSRDICQRGTSLTIQCQVDSQVTMMFWYRQQPGQSLTLIATANQGSEATYESGFVIDKFPISRPNLTFSTLTVSNMSPEDSSIYLCSGTQGKNTEAFFGQGTRLTVV.